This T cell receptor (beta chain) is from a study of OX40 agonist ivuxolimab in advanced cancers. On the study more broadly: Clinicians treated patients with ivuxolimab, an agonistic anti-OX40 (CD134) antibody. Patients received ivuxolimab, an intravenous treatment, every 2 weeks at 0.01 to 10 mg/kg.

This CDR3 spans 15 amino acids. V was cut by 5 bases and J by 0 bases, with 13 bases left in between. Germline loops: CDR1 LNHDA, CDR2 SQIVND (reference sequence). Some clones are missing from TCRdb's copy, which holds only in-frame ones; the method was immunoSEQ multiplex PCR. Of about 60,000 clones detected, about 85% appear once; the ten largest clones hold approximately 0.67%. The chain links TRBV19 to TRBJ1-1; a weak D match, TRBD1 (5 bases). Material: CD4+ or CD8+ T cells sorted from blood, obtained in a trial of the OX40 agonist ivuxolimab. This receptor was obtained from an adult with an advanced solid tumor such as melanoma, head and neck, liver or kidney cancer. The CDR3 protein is CASSGPGRVNTEAFF. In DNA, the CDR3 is TGTGCCAGTAGTGGACCGGGACGGGTGAACACTGAAGCTTTCTTT.